The text below deals with one T cell receptor (beta chain). The junction and the germline gene differ at one end; a read error may be behind it. CDR3 size: 18 residues. From germline, CDR1 is MNHNS and CDR2 SASEGT. The data belong to a study of tumor-infiltrating lymphocytes in primary liver carcinoma. The authors made TCR beta cDNA from around 500 ng total RNA with a constant-region primer. Each TCR beta library was derived from three nested multiplex PCR rounds that employed slightly modified ARM-PCR. For approximately 10 cycles apiece, the opening two PCR rounds ran with TRBV1-TRBV30 forward primers and a C-beta reverse primer. TCRdb re-called the multiplex PCR reads with MiXCR, one entry per CDR3 protein. The repertoire includes 20,000 to 25,000 distinct CDR3 sequences, about 79% of them detected once, and about 39% sits in the top ten. From unsorted bulk tissue weighing roughly 17-31 mg, DNA and RNA were co-extracted.

The chain couples TRBV6-1 to TRBJ1-2, with D hard to call. The receptor was isolated from a woman younger than 45 with primary liver carcinoma and hepatitis B virus infection. Sequencing used liver tumor tissue from sampling region 1. Subset defined: tumor region T1, superior pole. CDR3 sequence (DNA): TGTGCCAGCAGTGGACGGTTCCTGGTTCTTGGATCTAACTATGGCTATACCTTC. Translated, it gives CASSGRFLVLGSNYGYTF.